Only a few counts were recorded for the clone carrying this T cell receptor (beta chain). Antigen specificity is unknown. The sample comes from a study of vaccination effects on CD4 cells after COVID-19. The V end lost 6 bases, the J end lost 4 bases, and 10 bases lay between the germline ends. The germline V gene has CDR1 SGHTA and CDR2 FQGNSA. This CDR3 has 14 residues. Antigen-specific CD4+ T cells were first expanded with viral peptide pools by the ViraFEST assay and only then sequenced. Culture proceeded for about 11 days, and CD4+ T cells were then isolated. None of these healthy vaccinees had been infected with SARS-CoV-2 before vaccination. Points from the study as a whole: In the late period after vaccination, infection- and vaccine-induced clones contracted markedly. After vaccination of healthy people, only 1 of 255 vaccine-induced clones cross-reacted with common cold coronaviruses.

Here immunoSEQ multiplex PCR was the method, and the copy in TCRdb shows in-frame clones only, minus some. Counted here are approximately 54,000 clones, 75% to 90% occurring once; the ten biggest clones make up around 2.4%. The gene calls are TRBV7-2 and TRBJ2-6, with D perhaps matching TRBD1 (5 bases). The sequences come from CD4+ T cells from PBMCs cultured with HCoV-229E spike peptides, collected before COVID-19 vaccination. The sequence came from a human donor who received a COVID-19 vaccine. CDR3 DNA sequence: TGTGCCAGCAGTCAATCAGGGGGGGCCAACGTCCTGACTTTC. This translates into CASSQSGGANVLTF.